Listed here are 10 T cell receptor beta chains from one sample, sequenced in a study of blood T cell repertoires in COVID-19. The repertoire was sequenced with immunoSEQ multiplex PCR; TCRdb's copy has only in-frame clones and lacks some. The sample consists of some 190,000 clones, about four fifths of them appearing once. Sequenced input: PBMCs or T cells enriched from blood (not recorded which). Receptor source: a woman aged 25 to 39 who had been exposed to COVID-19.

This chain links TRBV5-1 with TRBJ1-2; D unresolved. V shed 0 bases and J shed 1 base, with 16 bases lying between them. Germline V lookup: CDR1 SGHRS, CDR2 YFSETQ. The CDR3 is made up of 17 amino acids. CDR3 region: CASSLGRSGLINYGYTF. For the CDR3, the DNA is TGCGCCAGCAGCTTGGGTCGGTCGGGTCTGATTAACTATGGCTACACCTTC.

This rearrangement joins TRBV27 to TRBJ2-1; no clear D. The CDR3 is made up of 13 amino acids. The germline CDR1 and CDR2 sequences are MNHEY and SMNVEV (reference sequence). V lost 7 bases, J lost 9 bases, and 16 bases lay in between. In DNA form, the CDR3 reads TGTGCCAGCAAGCCGAGGAGCAACGGTGAGCAGTTCTTC. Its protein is CASKPRSNGEQFF.

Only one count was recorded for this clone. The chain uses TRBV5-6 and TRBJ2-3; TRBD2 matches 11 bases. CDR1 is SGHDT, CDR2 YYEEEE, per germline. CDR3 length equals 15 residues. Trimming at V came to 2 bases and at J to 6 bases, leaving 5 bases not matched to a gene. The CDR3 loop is CASSFLAGGRDTQYF. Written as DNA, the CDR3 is TGTGCCAGCAGCTTTCTAGCGGGGGGCAGGGATACGCAGTATTTT.

The CDR3 DNA reads as TGCGCCAGCAGTGCGGATATGGACTTCTATGGCTACACCTTC. It codes for CASSADMDFYGYTF. This rearrangement joins TRBV10-1 to TRBJ1-2; no clear D gene. Per the germline V gene, CDR1 is WNHNN and CDR2 is SYGVQD (reference sequence). V gave up 4 bases and J gave up 4 bases, with 13 bases separating them. There are 14 residues in the CDR3.

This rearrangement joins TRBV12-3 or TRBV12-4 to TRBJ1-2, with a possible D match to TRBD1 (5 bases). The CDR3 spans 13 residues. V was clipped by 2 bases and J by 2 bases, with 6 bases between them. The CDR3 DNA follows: TGTGCCAGCAGTTTATCAGGGAACTATGGCTACACCTTC. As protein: CASSLSGNYGYTF.

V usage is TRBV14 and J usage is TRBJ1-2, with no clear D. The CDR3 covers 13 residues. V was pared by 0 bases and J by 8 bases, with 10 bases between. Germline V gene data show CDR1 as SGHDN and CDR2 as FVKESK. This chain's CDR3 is CASSQDREGGYTF. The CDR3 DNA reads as TGTGCCAGCAGCCAAGATCGGGAAGGGGGCTACACCTTC.

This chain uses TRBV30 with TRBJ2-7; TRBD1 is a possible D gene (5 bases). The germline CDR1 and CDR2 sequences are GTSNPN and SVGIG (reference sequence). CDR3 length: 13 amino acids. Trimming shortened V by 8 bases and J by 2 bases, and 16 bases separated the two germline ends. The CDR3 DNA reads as TGTGCCGCCAAGGGGATTGACGCCTACGAGCAGTACTTC. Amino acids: CAAKGIDAYEQYF.

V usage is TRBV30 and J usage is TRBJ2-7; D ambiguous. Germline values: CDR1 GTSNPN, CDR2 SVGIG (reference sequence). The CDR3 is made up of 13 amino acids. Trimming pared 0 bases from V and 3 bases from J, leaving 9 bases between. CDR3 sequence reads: CAWSVSQNYEQYF. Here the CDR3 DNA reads TGTGCCTGGAGTGTAAGTCAGAACTACGAGCAGTACTTC.

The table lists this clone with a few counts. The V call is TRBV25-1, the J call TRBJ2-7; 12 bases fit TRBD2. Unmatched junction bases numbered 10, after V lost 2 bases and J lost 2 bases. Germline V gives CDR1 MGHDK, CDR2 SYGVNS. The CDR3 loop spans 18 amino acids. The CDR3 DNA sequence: TGTGCCAGCAGTGAACTCCTACTAGCGGGGGGAACTACCTACGAGCAGTACTTC. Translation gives CASSELLLAGGTTYEQYF.

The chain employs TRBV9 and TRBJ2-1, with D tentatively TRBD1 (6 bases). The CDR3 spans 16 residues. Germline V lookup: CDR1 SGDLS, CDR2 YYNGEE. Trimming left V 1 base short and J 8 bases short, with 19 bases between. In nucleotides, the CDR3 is TGTGCCAGCAGCGTAAGTGCGACAGGTGGGTCCTATGAGCAGTTCTTC. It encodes CASSVSATGGSYEQFF.